Below, 11 T cell receptor beta chains from the same sample are listed, as sequenced in a study of beta chain features in type 1 diabetes. No cognate antigen is known for these TCRs. Every isolated RNA sample was fully reverse transcribed, so sequencing captured expressed TCRB transcripts. TCRdb keeps only in-frame clones here, not all; method: immunoSEQ multiplex PCR. The sample shows some 240,000 clones, around 15% of them seen only once. Study results and caveats: Shortening that was moderate but significant affected the TCRB CDR3s of Type 1 diabetes patients in all four CD4+ subsets.

The material sequenced was naive CD4+ T cells from blood. Receptors were obtained from a man aged 25 to 40 with type 1 diabetes.

This chain connects TRBV13 to TRBJ1-1; 8 bases align to TRBD1. Germline CDR1 and CDR2: PRHDT and FYEKMQ (reference sequence). This CDR3 has 17 amino acids. Trimming removed 2 bases from V and 1 base from J; junction bases left unmatched: 9. CDR3 DNA: TGTGCCAGCAGCTTATTAGACAGGGGTGCAAAGAACACTGAAGCTTTCTTT. Amino acid sequence: CASSLLDRGAKNTEAFF.

The chain uses TRBV7-9 and TRBJ2-7; TRBD1 agrees at 11 bases. Unmatched junction bases numbered 7, after V lost 5 bases and J lost 4 bases. This CDR3 comprises 15 residues. Germline CDR1 SEHNR, CDR2 FQNEAQ (reference sequence). DNA of the CDR3: TGTGCCAGCAGCCAACCGGGACAGGGGGTTTACGAGCAGTACTTC. Translation: CASSQPGQGVYEQYF.

The chain combines TRBV29-1 with TRBJ2-3; D remains unclear. CDR1 is SQVTM and CDR2 is ANQGSEA in the germline V gene. The CDR3 length is 14 residues. The V gene lost 6 bases and the J gene lost 2 bases, with 15 bases spanning the gap. The CDR3 coding sequence is TGCAGCGTCCTCCCTGGGCTCAACACAGATACGCAGTATTTT. Translation: CSVLPGLNTDTQYF.

The J gene is TRBJ2-5, the V gene TRBV7-2, with 7 bases fitting TRBD1. Per the germline V gene, CDR1 is SGHTA and CDR2 is FQGNSA. V shed 4 bases, J shed 4 bases, and the junction held 9 bases outside the gene matches. CDR3 length: 15 amino acids. The DNA for the CDR3 is TGTGCCAGCAGCTATCAGGAAGGGGGCGCAGAGACCCAGTACTTC. Translating it yields CASSYQEGGAETQYF.

A few counts support this clone. This chain joins TRBV5-1 and TRBJ1-2; no clear D gene. Trimming removed 0 bases at V and 6 bases at J, with 12 bases between. The CDR3 contains 14 residues. Germline loops: CDR1 SGHRS, CDR2 YFSETQ. CDR3 sequence (DNA): TGCGCCAGCAGCTTGGAAGGCGGGGAGGATGGCTACACCTTC. Encoded protein: CASSLEGGEDGYTF.

The rearrangement links TRBV4-3 to TRBJ2-7; 9 bases line up with TRBD2. The V segment lost 0 bases and the J segment 8 bases; nucleotides outside the gene matches: 2. In germline, CDR1 is LGHNA, CDR2 YSLEER. CDR3 length: 13 amino acids. The DNA of the CDR3 is TGCGCCAGCAGCCAAGACCTAGCGGGAAAGCAGTACTTC. Residues: CASSQDLAGKQYF.

The V gene is TRBV7-2, the J gene TRBJ2-2; 9 positions agree with TRBD2. CDR3 length equals 15 residues. V gave up 5 bases and J gave up 7 bases; unmatched junction bases: 8. Germline V lookup: CDR1 SGHTA, CDR2 FQGNSA. The CDR3 nucleotides are TGTGCCAGCAGCCTCCCGACTAGCGGCGTCGGGGAGCTGTTTTTT. It encodes CASSLPTSGVGELFF.

The chain is built from TRBV20-1 and TRBJ1-1, with a possible D match to TRBD1 (6 bases). There are 11 residues in the CDR3. V lost 1 base and J 8 bases, leaving 8 bases between the germline ends. From germline, CDR1 is DFQATT and CDR2 SNEGSKA (reference sequence). The DNA for the CDR3 is TGCAGTGCTAGAGCAGACAGGGAAGCTTTCTTT. Translated: CSARADREAFF.

The V call is TRBV27, the J call TRBJ2-7, with D possibly being TRBD2 (5 bases). Germline loops: CDR1 MNHEY, CDR2 SMNVEV (reference sequence). The CDR3 spans 15 residues. Trimming removed 2 bases at V and 2 bases at J, with 13 bases between. The CDR3, as DNA: TGTGCCAGCAGTTTAGGCGGGCCCCAGACCTACGAGCAGTACTTC. Translation: CASSLGGPQTYEQYF.

V and J are TRBV19 and TRBJ2-1; a weak D match, TRBD2 (5 bases). Trimming took off 5 bases at V and 5 bases at J, with 22 bases between the two ends. This CDR3 spans 17 amino acids. Germline V lookup: CDR1 LNHDA, CDR2 SQIVND (reference sequence). The CDR3 DNA reads as TGTGCCAGTAGTCCCCTCCAGAGCGGAGACCAAAACAATGAGCAGTTCTTC. Translation gives CASSPLQSGDQNNEQFF.

There are a few counts of this clone. CDR3 residues: CASSLVTYEQYF. The CDR3 DNA is TGTGCCAGCAGCTTAGTTACCTACGAGCAGTACTTC. The gene calls are TRBV7-9 and TRBJ2-7; the D is unclear. The CDR3 extends over 12 amino acids. V shed 1 base and J shed 2 bases, with 3 bases lying between them. The V gene's germline CDR1 is SEHNR and CDR2 FQNEAQ (reference sequence). The entire variable domain, with the rest obtained from reference TRBV7-9 and TRBJ2-7, is as follows: DTGVSQNPRHKITKRGQNVTFRCDPISEHNRLYWYRQTLGQGPEFLTYFQNEAQLEKSRLLSDRFSAERPKGSFSTLEIQRTEQGDSAMYLCASSLVTYEQYFGPGTRLTVT.